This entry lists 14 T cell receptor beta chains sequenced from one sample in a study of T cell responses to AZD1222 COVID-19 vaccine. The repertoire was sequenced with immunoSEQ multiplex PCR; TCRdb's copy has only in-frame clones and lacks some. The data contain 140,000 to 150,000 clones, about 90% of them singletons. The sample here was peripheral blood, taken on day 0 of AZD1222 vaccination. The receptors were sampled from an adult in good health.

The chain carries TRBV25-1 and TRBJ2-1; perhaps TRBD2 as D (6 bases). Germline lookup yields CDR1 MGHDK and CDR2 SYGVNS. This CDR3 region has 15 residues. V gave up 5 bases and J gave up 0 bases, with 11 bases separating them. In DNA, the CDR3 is TGTGCCAGCAGTCTAGCGCAAAGCTCCTACAATGAGCAGTTCTTC. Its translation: CASSLAQSSYNEQFF.

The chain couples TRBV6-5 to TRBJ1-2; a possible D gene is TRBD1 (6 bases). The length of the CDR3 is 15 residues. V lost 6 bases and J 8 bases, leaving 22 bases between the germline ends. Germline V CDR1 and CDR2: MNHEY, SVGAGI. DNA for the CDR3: TGTGCCAGCAGGGTTGCTGGCGGGGGCGCGGGCGGCTACACCTTC. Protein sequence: CASRVAGGGAGGYTF.

The CDR3 region has the DNA TGTGCCAGCAGCGGAGGACTCTTTACTAGCACAGATACGCAGTATTTT. It yields the protein CASSGGLFTSTDTQYF. The genes are TRBV7-9 and TRBJ2-3, with D maybe TRBD2 (5 bases). Germline lookup yields CDR1 SEHNR and CDR2 FQNEAQ (reference sequence). There are 16 residues in the CDR3. The V and J ends lost 5 bases and 0 bases respectively, with 15 bases between them. Complete variable domain (other parts from reference TRBV7-9 and TRBJ2-3): DTGVSQNPRHKITKRGQNVTFRCDPISEHNRLYWYRQTLGQGPEFLTYFQNEAQLEKSRLLSDRFSAERPKGSFSTLEIQRTEQGDSAMYLCASSGGLFTSTDTQYFGPGTRLTVL.

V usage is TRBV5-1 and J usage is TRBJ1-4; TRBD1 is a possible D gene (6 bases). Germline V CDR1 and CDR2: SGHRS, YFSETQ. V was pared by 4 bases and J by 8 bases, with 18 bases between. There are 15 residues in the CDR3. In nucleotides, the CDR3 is TGCGCCAGCAGCCCCCGTGCAGGGGTAGGGGAAAAACTGTTTTTT. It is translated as CASSPRAGVGEKLFF. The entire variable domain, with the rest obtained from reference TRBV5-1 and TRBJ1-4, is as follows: KAGVTQTPRYLIKTRGQQVTLSCSPISGHRSVSWYQQTPGQGLQFLFEYFSETQRNKGNFPGRFSGRQFSNSRSEMNVSTLELGDSALYLCASSPRAGVGEKLFFGSGTQLSVL.

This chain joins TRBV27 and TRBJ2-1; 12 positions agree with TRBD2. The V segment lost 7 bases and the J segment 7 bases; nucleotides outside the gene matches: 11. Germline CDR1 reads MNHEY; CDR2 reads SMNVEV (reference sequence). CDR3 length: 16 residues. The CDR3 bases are TGTGCCAGCATGAGGCTAGCGGGGGGGCCAGGGAATGAGCAGTTCTTC. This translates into CASMRLAGGPGNEQFF.

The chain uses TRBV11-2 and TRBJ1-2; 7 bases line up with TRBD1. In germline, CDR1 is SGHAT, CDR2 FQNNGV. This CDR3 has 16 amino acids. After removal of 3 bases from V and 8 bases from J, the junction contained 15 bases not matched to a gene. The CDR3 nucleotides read TGTGCCAGCAGCTTCATTTTTGGGACAGCTGTTTCGGGCTACACCTTC. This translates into CASSFIFGTAVSGYTF.

The chain's CDR3 is CASSQPWTGNHGYTF. The CDR3 coding sequence is TGCGCCAGCAGCCAACCATGGACAGGGAATCATGGCTACACCTTC. V is TRBV4-1 and J is TRBJ1-2; TRBD1 matches at 8 bases. V was pared by 2 bases and J by 6 bases, with 8 bases of the junction left unmatched. Germline loops: CDR1 MGHRA, CDR2 YSYEKL. The CDR3 spans 15 residues.

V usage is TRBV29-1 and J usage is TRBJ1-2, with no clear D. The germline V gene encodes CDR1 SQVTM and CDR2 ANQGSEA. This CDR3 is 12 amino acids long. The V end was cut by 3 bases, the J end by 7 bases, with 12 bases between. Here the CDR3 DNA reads TGCAGCGTTGATGAGGCAGGTTTTGGCTACACCTTC. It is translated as CSVDEAGFGYTF.

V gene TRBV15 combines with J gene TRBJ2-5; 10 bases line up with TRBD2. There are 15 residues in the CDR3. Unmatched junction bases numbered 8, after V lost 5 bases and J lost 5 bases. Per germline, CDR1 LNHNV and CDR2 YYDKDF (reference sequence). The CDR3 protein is CATSGGTSEVETQYF. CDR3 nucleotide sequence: TGTGCCACCAGCGGAGGGACTAGCGAGGTGGAGACCCAGTACTTC.

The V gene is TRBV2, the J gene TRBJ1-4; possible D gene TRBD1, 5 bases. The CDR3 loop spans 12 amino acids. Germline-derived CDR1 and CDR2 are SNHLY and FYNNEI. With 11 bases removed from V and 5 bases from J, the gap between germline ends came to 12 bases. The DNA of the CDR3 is TGTGCCCAGCGGGGGGAAAATGAAAAACTGTTTTTT. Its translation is CAQRGENEKLFF.

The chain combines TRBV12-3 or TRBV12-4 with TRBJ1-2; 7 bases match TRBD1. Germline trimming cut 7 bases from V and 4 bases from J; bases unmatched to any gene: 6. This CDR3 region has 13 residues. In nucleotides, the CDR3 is TGTGCCAGCACTGAACAGGGGCTCTATGGCTACACCTTC. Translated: CASTEQGLYGYTF.

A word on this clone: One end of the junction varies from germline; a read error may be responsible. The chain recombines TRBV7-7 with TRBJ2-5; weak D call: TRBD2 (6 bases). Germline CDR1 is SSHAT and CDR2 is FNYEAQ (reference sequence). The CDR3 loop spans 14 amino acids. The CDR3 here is CASSPLTSIETQYF. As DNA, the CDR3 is TGTGCTAGCAGCCCTCTTACTAGCATCGAGACCCAGTACTTC.

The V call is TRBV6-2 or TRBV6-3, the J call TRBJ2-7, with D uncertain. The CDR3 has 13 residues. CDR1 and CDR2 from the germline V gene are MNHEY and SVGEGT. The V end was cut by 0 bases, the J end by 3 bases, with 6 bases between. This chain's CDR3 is CASSYSENYEQYF. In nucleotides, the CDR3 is TGTGCCAGCAGTTACTCAGAAAACTACGAGCAGTACTTC.

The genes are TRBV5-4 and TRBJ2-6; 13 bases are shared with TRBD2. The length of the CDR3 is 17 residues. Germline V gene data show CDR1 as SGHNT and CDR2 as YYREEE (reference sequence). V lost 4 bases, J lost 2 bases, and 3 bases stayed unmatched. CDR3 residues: CASSVGTSGAGANVLTF. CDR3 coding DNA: TGTGCCAGCAGCGTCGGGACTAGCGGGGCTGGGGCCAACGTCCTGACTTTC. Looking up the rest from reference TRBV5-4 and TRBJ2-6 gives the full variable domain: ETGVTQSPTHLIKTRGQQVTLRCSSQSGHNTVSWYQQALGQGPQFIFQYYREEENGRGNFPPRFSGLQFPNYSSELNVNALELDDSALYLCASSVGTSGAGANVLTFGAGSRLTVL.